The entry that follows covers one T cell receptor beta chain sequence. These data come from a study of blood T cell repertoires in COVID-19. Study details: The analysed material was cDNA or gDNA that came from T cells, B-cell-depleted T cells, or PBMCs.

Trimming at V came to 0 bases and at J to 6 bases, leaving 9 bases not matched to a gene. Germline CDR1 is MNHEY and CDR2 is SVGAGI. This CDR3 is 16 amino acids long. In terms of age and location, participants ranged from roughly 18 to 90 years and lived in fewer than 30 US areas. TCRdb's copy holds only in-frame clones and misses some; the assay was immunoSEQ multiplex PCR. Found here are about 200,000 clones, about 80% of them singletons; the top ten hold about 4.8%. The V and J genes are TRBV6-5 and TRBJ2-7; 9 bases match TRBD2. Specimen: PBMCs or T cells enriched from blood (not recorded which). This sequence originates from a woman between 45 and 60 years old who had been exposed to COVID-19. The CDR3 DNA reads TGTGCCAGCAGTTACTCTAGTGGGACTAGCTTAATCGAGCAGTACTTC. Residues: CASSYSSGTSLIEQYF.